This T cell receptor beta chain was captured by sequencing in a study of control samples from healthy donors and cancer patients. Germline CDR1 KGHDR, CDR2 SFDVKD. The CDR3 loop spans 13 amino acids. Trimming took 8 bases from V and 11 from J, leaving 19 bases between them. Clones were sequenced by immunoSEQ multiplex PCR, and TCRdb holds only the in-frame ones, with some missing. Seen here are tens of thousands of clones, just over 90% observed once, and the top ten hold roughly 0.8%. Sequencing was carried out using PBMCs. The clonotype was recovered from a man younger than 40 with colorectal cancer. This sequence joins TRBV24-1 and TRBJ2-3; D is undetermined. The CDR3 reads CATNTDGPKGQYF. CDR3 DNA sequence: TGTGCCACCAATACTGACGGGCCGAAGGGGCAGTATTTT.